The present T cell receptor beta chain was sequenced within a study of a mutant IDH1 vaccine in newly diagnosed glioma (dated by TCRdb to the early 2020s). Regarding the research as a whole: Patients received eight vaccinations in weeks 1, 3, 5, 7, 11, 15, 19 and 23, corresponding to visits V03 through V10. Vaccination started 4-6 weeks after radiotherapy alone, or was given together with temozolomide cycles in the groups whose treatment included chemotherapy. Of the approximately 35 treated patients, approximately 62% were male and around 38% were female, and a mean age of approximately 40 years was recorded. Prior to enrollment, patients had been given standard therapy consisting of radiotherapy alone, temozolomide alone, or radiochemotherapy with temozolomide, with the combination given to most patients. Six visits were used for peripheral blood collection: V03 (baseline), V05, V07, V10, V12 and V13. For exploratory analyses, about two dozen treated patients had longitudinal TCRB deep sequencing done wherever samples were available.

Library construction relied on the immunoSEQ multiplex PCR assay. Rearranged TCR beta chain sequences were amplified with the hsTCRB Kit following the manufacturer's protocol. An Illumina MiSeq was used to sequence the TCRB libraries. In the authors' own workflow: The proprietary platform of the kit vendor was used for demultiplexing, trimming and gene mapping. TCRdb mirrors the immuneACCESS table, restricted to in-frame sequences. Some clones are absent from its copies; in checked studies, under half trace to an unresolved V gene, and the reason for the others is unknown. V and J calls and clone size are as listed in that table; D and trimming were resolved from the DNA. The sample table records roughly 60,000 clones; around 83% of these occur just once. About 4% of the sample is held by the ten biggest clonotypes. In light of the paper, this sample's time point label describes: week 23, last vaccination. A 20-mer mutant IDH1 peptide at 300 micrograms in Montanide made up each vaccine dose, which was injected subcutaneously together with topical imiquimod. All donors had newly diagnosed IDH1-mutant astrocytomas of WHO grade 3 or 4 that showed loss of nuclear ATRX. The samples were drawn from NOA16, a multicentre, single-arm, open-label phase I trial in Germany that tested a mutant IDH1 peptide vaccine in humans for the first time. Genomic DNA for TCRB sequencing was extracted from EDTA blood using the DNeasy Blood and Tissue Kit.

As concerns this clone: Its antigen remains unidentified. Base-call qualities are not available, and no considerably larger clone is one nucleotide away.

General findings and caveats noted by the study authors: The authors noted that analyses of patient blood samples could not be reproduced because of sample limitations. Selection of PBMC samples for TCRB deep sequencing was based on availability. Immune responses induced by the vaccine were seen in more than 85% of patients across multiple MHC alleles. Changes in the top peripheral T cell clonotypes picked up by TCRB sequencing did not appear to be linked to pseudoprogression.

The clonotype was recovered from a young man with glioma. The sequenced sample was PBMCs, obtained from a glioma patient whose treatment included an IDH1 peptide vaccine.

The DNA is as follows: TGTGCCAGCAGCATGAAACAGGGATACGAGCAGTACTTC. Its protein is CASSMKQGYEQYF. The V and J genes are TRBV7-6 and TRBJ2-7; TRBD1 is a weak D gene call, 6 bases matching. CDR1 and CDR2 were assigned from the germline V gene as SGHVS and FNYEAQ. V is cut by 5 bases and J by 4 bases, and the space between the germline ends is 12 bases. Reading from cysteine to phenylalanine, the CDR3 counts 13 amino acids. Only the CDR3 part of the read is kept: 39 bases, read in frame from the first base.